This TCR beta chain comes out of a study of shared clonotypes between healthy human individuals. Sequencing used immunoSEQ multiplex PCR; TCRdb keeps in-frame clones, though not all of them. The table records around 1,100,000 clones, roughly 77% of them present only once. CDR3 length equals 14 residues. This receptor was obtained from a man younger than 30 in good health. Some clones in this sample may be carry-over from other donors' samples. The chain employs TRBV21-1 and TRBJ2-1; TRBD1 was called by the table and not checked on the DNA. TRBV21-1 is a listed pseudogene. Input material: memory CD4+ T cells from PBMCs. Described subset: CD45RA-negative fraction. Here the CDR3 DNA reads TGTGCCAGCAAACAGGGGAGCTCCTACAATGAGCAGTTCTTC. Translating it yields CASKQGSSYNEQFF.